Below, one TCR beta chain is given with its context. The sample comes from a study of Graves' ophthalmopathy and Graves' hyperthyroidism. The V end lost 10 bases, the J end lost 3 bases, and 12 bases lay between the germline ends. The CDR3 is 12 amino acids. Germline CDR1 MGHDK, CDR2 SYGVNS. Beta-chain TCR CDR3 regions were amplified from RNA transcripts. HTBI primers were used in a first-round RT-PCR, which preceded a second-round multiplex PCR. In TCRdb, the multiplex PCR reads were re-called with MiXCR into one record per CDR3 protein. Seen here are 200,000 to 250,000 distinct CDR3 sequences, roughly 29% observed once, and the top ten hold 9.1%.

This chain joins TRBV25-1 and TRBJ1-2, with D uncertain. The source of this sequence is a man aged 50-60 years with Graves' ophthalmopathy. The specimen was peripheral blood. The CDR3, as DNA: TGTGCCAACGCGATAGATTACTATGGCTACACCTTC. This sequence encodes CANAIDYYGYTF.